This T cell receptor (beta chain) was sequenced during a study of shared clonotypes between healthy human individuals. Sorted subsets were amplified in replicate PCRs using 150 to 250 ng DNA, tens of thousands of T cell genomes. The method was immunoSEQ multiplex PCR; TCRdb's version includes in-frame clones alone and lacks a portion of them. Of 550,000 to 800,000 clones listed, about 90% are singletons. V lost 5 bases and J 3 bases, leaving 20 bases between the germline ends. The CDR3 spans 16 residues. Germline CDR1 is SGHTA and CDR2 is FQGNSA. The clonotype originates from a man aged 18 to 30 in good health. Some clones in this sample may be carry-over from other donors' samples. What was sequenced was memory CD8+ T cells from PBMCs. Specified subset: CD45RO+ cells pooled with CCR7-negative TemRA cells. This rearrangement joins TRBV7-2 to TRBJ2-7; maybe TRBD2 (6 bases). The CDR3 spells CASSVLDSSVFYEQYF. The CDR3 nucleotides read TGTGCCAGCAGCGTCCTAGATTCTAGCGTCTTCTACGAGCAGTACTTC.